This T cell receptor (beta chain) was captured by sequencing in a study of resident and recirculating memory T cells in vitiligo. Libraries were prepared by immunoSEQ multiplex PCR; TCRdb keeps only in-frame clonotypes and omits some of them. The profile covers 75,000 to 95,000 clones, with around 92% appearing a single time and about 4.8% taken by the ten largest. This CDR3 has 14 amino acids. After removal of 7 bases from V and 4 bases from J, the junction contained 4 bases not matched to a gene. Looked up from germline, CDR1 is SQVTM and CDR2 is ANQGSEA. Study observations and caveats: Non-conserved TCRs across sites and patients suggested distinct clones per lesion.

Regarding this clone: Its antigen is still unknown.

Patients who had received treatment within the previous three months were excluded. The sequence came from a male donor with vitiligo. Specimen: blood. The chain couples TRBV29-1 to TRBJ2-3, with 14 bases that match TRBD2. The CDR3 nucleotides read TGCAGCGAAGTGGGACTAGCGGGAGCAGATACGCAGTATTTT. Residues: CSEVGLAGADTQYF.